The source of this TCR beta chain is a study of T cell responses to AZD1222 COVID-19 vaccine. Study-level results: Spike-specific TCR repertoires showed rising breadth and depth after two AZD1222 doses. The CD4 TCRs associated with vaccination extended across spike and predominated at 160-218 and 743-854. Baseline seropositives among AZD1222 recipients totaled only 6 or 7. Reports indicate that nearly half of spike-specific TCRs are directed at unmutated variant regions.

The CDR3 is 17 residues long. Germline V gene lookup returns CDR1 MDHEN and CDR2 SYDVKM. The V gene lost 6 bases and the J gene lost 0 bases, with 18 bases spanning the gap. This clone occurred a few times. The antigen remains undetermined. Sequencing was performed with immunoSEQ multiplex PCR; in TCRdb, only in-frame clones are kept and a portion is missing. The repertoire consists of approximately 94,000 clones, with more than 70% occurring once and the leading ten covering 4% to 4.5%. The sample consisted of peripheral blood, taken on day 0 of MenACWY control vaccination. This clonotype was obtained from an adult in good health. This chain uses TRBV28 with TRBJ2-1, with D perhaps matching TRBD1 (6 bases). The CDR3 reads CASSPQSDSLSYNEQFF. CDR3 in DNA: TGTGCCAGCAGCCCACAATCGGACAGCCTCTCCTACAATGAGCAGTTCTTC.